Listed below are T cell receptor beta chains from one sample, sequenced in a study of control samples from healthy donors and cancer patients. Generated by immunoSEQ multiplex PCR, the TCRdb table keeps only in-frame clones and is missing some. The sample holds approximately 66,000 clones, around 90% seen once. Sequenced sample: PBMCs. These receptors all come from a man in his sixties with colorectal cancer. Each CDR3 is given with its conserved first and last residue. A D gene is named only where the DNA matches it firmly. Expanded clones get a size class; other rows say once, few or many, or leave the size out.

V gene	D gene	clone size	J gene	CDR3 DNA	CDR3 protein
TRBV7-2	NA	NA	TRBJ2-7	TGTGCCAGCAGTCCGGCGAGGGGGGGCGCTTACCACGAGCAGTACTTC	CASSPARGGAYHEQYF
TRBV30	NA	once	TRBJ1-4	TGTGCCTGGAAAGGAGGCAGGCTCGGGCCGAATGAAAAACTGTTTTTT	CAWKGGRLGPNEKLFF
TRBV19	NA	NA	TRBJ2-2	TGTGCCAGTAGGCCTAGTTTTGAGGGTCGTGGGGAGCTGTTTTTT	CASRPSFEGRGELFF
TRBV11-3	TRBD1	NA	TRBJ2-2	TGTGCCAGCAGCCCACGGACAGGGGCCGGGGAGCTGTTTTTT	CASSPRTGAGELFF
TRBV2	TRBD1	NA	TRBJ1-5	TGTGCCAGCAGCGCAGACAGGGGCAATCAGCCCCAGCATTTT	CASSADRGNQPQHF
TRBV11-2	TRBD1	NA	TRBJ1-4	TGTGCCAGCAGCCGCAGACCAGGGACAGACGAAAAACTGTTTTTT	CASSRRPGTDEKLFF
TRBV19	NA	NA	TRBJ1-5	TGTGCCAGTAGTACACGGGACACCCCATATAGCAATCAGCCCCAGCATTTT	CASSTRDTPYSNQPQHF
TRBV7-9	NA	NA	TRBJ1-2	TGTGCCAGCAGCAGGGAGCTCTATGGCTACACCTTC	CASSRELYGYTF
TRBV4-2	TRBD1	NA	TRBJ1-1	TGTGCCAGCAGCCAGGACAGGGGGCTTAACACTGAAGCTTTCTTT	CASSQDRGLNTEAFF
TRBV5-1	NA	NA	TRBJ1-2	TGCGCCAGCAGCCCTGGGGCACTAAACTATGGCTACACCTTC	CASSPGALNYGYTF
TRBV11-2	NA	NA	TRBJ2-5	TGTGCCAGCAGCTCCGTAGGGGATGAAGAGACCCAGTACTTC	CASSSVGDEETQYF
TRBV28	TRBD1	NA	TRBJ1-2	TGTGCCAGCAGTGCCGGGACAGAGAACTATGGCTACACCTTC	CASSAGTENYGYTF
TRBV6-5	NA	NA	TRBJ2-3	TGTGCCAGCAGTTCTTTAAGAGATACGCAGTATTTT	CASSSLRDTQYF
TRBV2	TRBD1	NA	TRBJ1-1	TGTGCCAGCAGTGGAGACAGGGGGCATGGAGCTTTCTTT	CASSGDRGHGAFF
TRBV19	NA	once	TRBJ1-1	TGTGCCAGTAGAAGGGGAATAGGTGAAGCTTTCTTT	CASRRGIGEAFF
TRBV6-6	TRBD1	once	TRBJ1-5	TGTGCCAGCAGTTACCCCGACAGGGGGAGAAATCAGCCCCAGCATTTT	CASSYPDRGRNQPQHF
TRBV6-5	TRBD2	NA	TRBJ2-2	TGTGCCAGCAGTAAGACTAGCGGGGGGGCCGGGGAGCTGTTTTTT	CASSKTSGGAGELFF
TRBV28	NA	NA	TRBJ1-4	TGTGCCAGCAGTTGGGGTAACCATGGCGTCAAACTGTTTTTT	CASSWGNHGVKLFF
TRBV20-1	TRBD2	NA	TRBJ2-3	TGCAGTGCTAGTCTAGCGGGGGGGCCAGATACGCAGTATTTT	CSASLAGGPDTQYF
TRBV4-2	NA	few	TRBJ2-3	TGTGCCAGCAGCCAAGATCTGGTAAATACGCAGTATTTT	CASSQDLVNTQYF
TRBV19	TRBD1	NA	TRBJ2-1	TGTGCCACCCAACTGCAGGGGGATCTCGGCAATGAGCAGTTCTTC	CATQLQGDLGNEQFF
TRBV3-1/TRBV3-2	TRBD2	NA	TRBJ2-3	TGTGCCAGCAGCCAACAAAGCGGGGGGGCCAACTCAGATACGCAGTATTTT	CASSQQSGGANSDTQYF
TRBV3-1/TRBV3-2	NA	NA	TRBJ1-1	TGTGCCAGCAGCCAAGATGTCCTTTGGGGGAACACTGAAGCTTTCTTT	CASSQDVLWGNTEAFF
TRBV7-9	TRBD1	NA	TRBJ2-1	TGTGCCAGCAGCTCCGGGACAGGGGGTGTGAATGAGCAGTTCTTC	CASSSGTGGVNEQFF
TRBV7-2	NA	NA	TRBJ2-5	TGTGCCAGCAGCTTATTGTCAGAGACCCAGTACTTC	CASSLLSETQYF
TRBV9	NA	NA	TRBJ2-1	TGTGCCAGCAGCGTTTCGAGCTCCTACAATGAGCAGTTCTTC	CASSVSSSYNEQFF
TRBV27	NA	NA	TRBJ2-3	TGTGCCAGCTGGGGGGCCACAGATACGCAGTATTTT	CASWGATDTQYF
TRBV19	TRBD1	NA	TRBJ1-2	TGTGCCAGTAGCAAAGACAGGGGGGGCTACACCTTC	CASSKDRGGYTF
TRBV19	NA	NA	TRBJ2-5	TGTGCCAGTAGTACAGGGATCCAAGAGACCCAGTACTTC	CASSTGIQETQYF
TRBV2	TRBD1	NA	TRBJ2-1	TGTGCCAGCCACAACAGGGGTTTTTACAATGAGCAGTTCTTC	CASHNRGFYNEQFF
TRBV9	TRBD2	NA	TRBJ2-4	TGTGCCAGCAGCGCCAACCCCGGGGGAGGGAGAGACATTCAGTACTTC	CASSANPGGGRDIQYF
TRBV30	NA	NA	TRBJ2-4	TGTGCCTGGACGGACAACAAAAACATTCAGTACTTC	CAWTDNKNIQYF
TRBV6-4	NA	NA	TRBJ2-3	TGTGCCAGCAGTCAGGACCCCCGCTACACAGATACGCAGTATTTT	CASSQDPRYTDTQYF
TRBV19	NA	once	TRBJ1-4	TGTGCCAGTAGTAGAGGTGAAAAACTGTTTTTT	CASSRGEKLFF
TRBV11-3	TRBD1	NA	TRBJ2-3	TGTGCCAGCAGCCGCGGACAGGGGAGCACAGATACGCAGTATTTT	CASSRGQGSTDTQYF
TRBV5-6	NA	few	TRBJ2-4	TGTGCCAGCAGCCCCAGGGGTCTGGAAAACATTCAGTACTTC	CASSPRGLENIQYF
TRBV7-2	NA	NA	TRBJ2-6	TGTGCCAGCAGCTCCCCGCCAGGGCCGTCTCGGGCCAACGTCCTGACTTTC	CASSSPPGPSRANVLTF